Listed below are T cell receptor beta chains from one sample, sequenced in a study of CD8+ T cells in alopecia areata. Sequencing was performed with immunoSEQ multiplex PCR; in TCRdb, only in-frame clones are kept and a portion is missing. Among some 190,000 clones listed, around 65% were seen once. The starting material was CD4+ T cells sorted from blood, obtained at approximately week 42, from a patient treated with tofacitinib. The receptors stem from a human donor with alopecia areata. The CDR3 runs from the conserved cysteine through the conserved F or W. The D gene is left open where the match is weak. The size field is filled for only some rows; it gives once, few, many or a size class.

abundance: -
v_gene: TRBV4-3
d_gene: TRBD2
j_gene: TRBJ2-3
CDR3nt: TGCGCCAGCGCTCCTGAGGCGGGGGGGCTTGATACGCAGTATTTT
CDR3aa: CASAPEAGGLDTQYF

abundance: -
v_gene: TRBV2
d_gene: -
j_gene: TRBJ2-1
CDR3nt: TGTGCCAGCAGCTTAATCGATGAGCAGTTCTTC
CDR3aa: CASSLIDEQFF

abundance: -
v_gene: TRBV30
d_gene: -
j_gene: TRBJ2-3
CDR3nt: TGTGCCTGGAGTGTACTCGAGGATACGCAGTATTTT
CDR3aa: CAWSVLEDTQYF

abundance: -
v_gene: TRBV29-1
d_gene: -
j_gene: TRBJ1-2
CDR3nt: TGCAGCGTTGGGGCAGGGCCGAACTATGGCTACACCTTC
CDR3aa: CSVGAGPNYGYTF

abundance: few
v_gene: TRBV7-6
d_gene: -
j_gene: TRBJ1-6
CDR3nt: TGTGCCAGCAGCTTAGATTCAACCTATAATTCACCCCTCCACTTT
CDR3aa: CASSLDSTYNSPLHF

abundance: few
v_gene: TRBV5-1
d_gene: -
j_gene: TRBJ2-3
CDR3nt: TGCGCCAGCAGCCACGCCCAGGCCCTCAAGGGCACAGATACGCAGTATTTT
CDR3aa: CASSHAQALKGTDTQYF

abundance: -
v_gene: TRBV19
d_gene: -
j_gene: TRBJ2-7
CDR3nt: TGTGCCAGTAGTATTGGGCAGAGCTCCTACGAGCAGTACTTC
CDR3aa: CASSIGQSSYEQYF

abundance: -
v_gene: TRBV5-6
d_gene: -
j_gene: TRBJ1-5
CDR3nt: TGTGCCAGCAGCTGGGGATATGAGGGACAGCCCCAGCATTTT
CDR3aa: CASSWGYEGQPQHF

abundance: once
v_gene: TRBV4-3
d_gene: TRBD2
j_gene: TRBJ2-7
CDR3nt: TGCGCCAGCAGCCCCACAGCGGGGGAGCAATACGAGCAGTACTTC
CDR3aa: CASSPTAGEQYEQYF

abundance: -
v_gene: TRBV9
d_gene: -
j_gene: TRBJ2-5
CDR3nt: TGTGCCAGCAGCGTACCGACCCAGTACTTC
CDR3aa: CASSVPTQYF

abundance: -
v_gene: TRBV4-3
d_gene: TRBD1
j_gene: TRBJ1-3
CDR3nt: TGCGCCAGCAGCCAGGTGACAGGGGTTCGCTCTGGAAACACCATATATTTT
CDR3aa: CASSQVTGVRSGNTIYF

abundance: -
v_gene: TRBV11-3
d_gene: -
j_gene: TRBJ1-1
CDR3nt: TGTGCCAGCAGCACCAGGCTAGGCGGTGAAGCTTTCTTT
CDR3aa: CASSTRLGGEAFF

abundance: few
v_gene: TRBV6-5
d_gene: -
j_gene: TRBJ1-2
CDR3nt: TGTGCCAGCAGTTACCTTGGACAGAGCTATGGCTACACCTTC
CDR3aa: CASSYLGQSYGYTF

abundance: -
v_gene: TRBV30
d_gene: TRBD2
j_gene: TRBJ2-1
CDR3nt: TGTGCCTGGAGTCGGACTAGCGGGGGCAATGAGCAGTTCTTC
CDR3aa: CAWSRTSGGNEQFF

abundance: -
v_gene: TRBV2
d_gene: -
j_gene: TRBJ1-1
CDR3nt: TGTTTCACTCGGGGGATGAACACTGAAGCTTTCTTT
CDR3aa: CFTRGMNTEAFF

abundance: -
v_gene: TRBV15
d_gene: TRBD1
j_gene: TRBJ2-3
CDR3nt: TGTGCCACCTCCCGACAGGGTCTGGCAGATACGCAGTATTTT
CDR3aa: CATSRQGLADTQYF

abundance: -
v_gene: TRBV29-1
d_gene: TRBD1
j_gene: TRBJ2-3
CDR3nt: TGCAGCGTCGCGTACCAGGGGGCTGTCACAGATACGCAGTATTTT
CDR3aa: CSVAYQGAVTDTQYF

abundance: -
v_gene: TRBV10-3
d_gene: -
j_gene: TRBJ2-6
CDR3nt: TGTGCCATCAGCGACGGACTCTCTGGGGCCAACGTCCTGACTTTC
CDR3aa: CAISDGLSGANVLTF

abundance: once
v_gene: TRBV30
d_gene: -
j_gene: TRBJ1-2
CDR3nt: TGTGCCTGGAAAACGGACCGCGTGGGCGGCTACACCTTC
CDR3aa: CAWKTDRVGGYTF

abundance: -
v_gene: TRBV2
d_gene: -
j_gene: TRBJ2-7
CDR3nt: TGTGCCAGCACTAGAATCAACCCGTCCTACGAGCAGTACTTC
CDR3aa: CASTRINPSYEQYF

abundance: -
v_gene: TRBV29-1
d_gene: TRBD1
j_gene: TRBJ1-1
CDR3nt: TGCAGCGGGACTGACAGGGCTGGCACTGAAGCTTTCTTT
CDR3aa: CSGTDRAGTEAFF

abundance: -
v_gene: TRBV25-1
d_gene: -
j_gene: TRBJ2-5
CDR3nt: TGTGCCAGCAGTGAATATTACCGCCAAGAGACCCAGTACTTC
CDR3aa: CASSEYYRQETQYF

abundance: -
v_gene: TRBV29-1
d_gene: TRBD1
j_gene: TRBJ1-1
CDR3nt: TGCAGCGTTCAATCAGGGGGTACGAATGAAGCTTTCTTT
CDR3aa: CSVQSGGTNEAFF

abundance: -
v_gene: TRBV2
d_gene: -
j_gene: TRBJ1-2
CDR3nt: TGTGCCAGCAGACTGCAGGGAAATAACTATGGCTACACCTTC
CDR3aa: CASRLQGNNYGYTF

abundance: -
v_gene: TRBV29-1
d_gene: -
j_gene: TRBJ2-3
CDR3nt: TGCAGCGTTGGACAGCCCTGGAGTGGGTTCACAGATACGCAGTATTTT
CDR3aa: CSVGQPWSGFTDTQYF

abundance: -
v_gene: TRBV29-1
d_gene: -
j_gene: TRBJ2-1
CDR3nt: TGCAGCGGTTGCCGCCCTCAACGTATTAATGAGCAGTTCTTC
CDR3aa: CSGCRPQRINEQFF

abundance: -
v_gene: TRBV2
d_gene: TRBD1
j_gene: TRBJ2-7
CDR3nt: TGTGCCAGCAGTGAATACCAGGGGGACGAGCAGTACTTC
CDR3aa: CASSEYQGDEQYF

abundance: -
v_gene: TRBV7-6
d_gene: -
j_gene: TRBJ1-6
CDR3nt: TGTGCCAGCAGCTTATGGGAGAGGGCGTCTAGTTCACCCCTCCACTTT
CDR3aa: CASSLWERASSSPLHF

abundance: -
v_gene: TRBV5-1
d_gene: -
j_gene: TRBJ2-5
CDR3nt: TGCGCCAGCAGCTTCGCCGAGACCCAGTACTTC
CDR3aa: CASSFAETQYF

abundance: few
v_gene: TRBV7-9
d_gene: -
j_gene: TRBJ2-7
CDR3nt: TGTGCCAGCAGCCCCCGGACGGTCTCCTACGAGCAGTACTTC
CDR3aa: CASSPRTVSYEQYF

abundance: many
v_gene: TRBV10-3
d_gene: TRBD2
j_gene: TRBJ2-2
CDR3nt: TGTGCTATACCGGGACTAGCTGCCGGGGAGCTGTTTTTT
CDR3aa: CAIPGLAAGELFF

abundance: few
v_gene: TRBV7-2
d_gene: TRBD1
j_gene: TRBJ2-7
CDR3nt: TGTGCCAGCAGCTCAGACAGGGGGCCCTACGAGCAGTACTTC
CDR3aa: CASSSDRGPYEQYF

abundance: -
v_gene: TRBV27
d_gene: -
j_gene: TRBJ1-5
CDR3nt: TGTGCCAGCAGTCCTGCGACGCCCACGGGTCAGCCCCAGCATTTT
CDR3aa: CASSPATPTGQPQHF

abundance: -
v_gene: TRBV29-1
d_gene: -
j_gene: TRBJ2-7
CDR3nt: TGCAGCGTGGGGGACTCCTACGAGCAGTACTTC
CDR3aa: CSVGDSYEQYF

abundance: many
v_gene: TRBV12-5
d_gene: -
j_gene: TRBJ2-1
CDR3nt: TGTGCTAGTGGTTTGGTGGTATCGGGGGACAATGAGCAGTTCTTC
CDR3aa: CASGLVVSGDNEQFF

abundance: -
v_gene: TRBV29-1
d_gene: TRBD1
j_gene: TRBJ2-5
CDR3nt: TGCAGCGTTCGAAAAGGGATGGGGCCGGGACAGGAGACCCAGTACTTC
CDR3aa: CSVRKGMGPGQETQYF

abundance: few
v_gene: TRBV19
d_gene: TRBD2
j_gene: TRBJ2-7
CDR3nt: TGTGCCAGTAGTATGGTAGCGGGGAACCCCTACGAGCAGTACTTC
CDR3aa: CASSMVAGNPYEQYF

abundance: -
v_gene: TRBV5-1
d_gene: -
j_gene: TRBJ2-2
CDR3nt: TGCGCCAGCAGCTCCTCTCTCCTTTACACCGGGGAGCTGTTTTTT
CDR3aa: CASSSSLLYTGELFF

abundance: -
v_gene: TRBV5-6
d_gene: -
j_gene: TRBJ2-3
CDR3nt: TGTGCCAGCAGCTTGAACGGGCGTAGCACAGATACGCAGTATTTT
CDR3aa: CASSLNGRSTDTQYF

abundance: -
v_gene: TRBV29-1
d_gene: -
j_gene: TRBJ2-1
CDR3nt: TGCAGTGTAACATCGAGGTCGGGTCTTGAGCAGTTCTTC
CDR3aa: CSVTSRSGLEQFF

abundance: few
v_gene: TRBV6-1
d_gene: -
j_gene: TRBJ2-7
CDR3nt: TGTGCCAGCAGACGGACAGAGCCCTACGAGCAGTACTTC
CDR3aa: CASRRTEPYEQYF

abundance: -
v_gene: TRBV12-5
d_gene: -
j_gene: TRBJ2-7
CDR3nt: TGTGCTAGTGGCCGAGGTCAGACCTACGAGCAGTACTTC
CDR3aa: CASGRGQTYEQYF

abundance: few
v_gene: TRBV29-1
d_gene: -
j_gene: TRBJ1-2
CDR3nt: TGCAGCGTTGTGAAAGAAATAGGGGACGACTATGGCTACACCTTC
CDR3aa: CSVVKEIGDDYGYTF

abundance: -
v_gene: TRBV25-1
d_gene: -
j_gene: TRBJ1-2
CDR3nt: TGTGCCAGCAGCCGGGACTCTTATGGCTACACCTTC
CDR3aa: CASSRDSYGYTF

abundance: few
v_gene: TRBV10-3
d_gene: -
j_gene: TRBJ2-2
CDR3nt: TGTGCCATCAGTGACTCATACGGGGAGCTGTTTTTT
CDR3aa: CAISDSYGELFF